Sequencing of this T cell receptor (beta chain) was carried out in a study of T-cell memory formation after mild COVID-19. Study-level points and caveats: Detection of some responders pre-infection suggested pre-existing cross-reactive memory T cells participated. Clones contracting day 15 to 85 were balanced CD4/CD8; later expanders leaned CD4+. Shrinking CD4+ clones resided mostly in CM and EM, and CD8+ ones in EMRA.

This clonotype occurred a few times. What it recognizes is unknown. The CDR3 is 13 residues long. V was cut by 2 bases and J by 8 bases, with 10 bases left in between. After 5'RACE with constant-segment primers, TCR alpha and TCR beta cDNA libraries carrying sample barcodes and UMIs were obtained. TCRdb ran MiXCR on the 5' RACE reads and lists one entry per CDR3 protein. Here the sample spans tens of thousands of distinct CDR3 sequences, approximately 23% being singletons. This TCR derives from a man aged 18 to 30 who had mild COVID-19 (a few samples of this study predate the infection). Cell type and time point are not known. Source material: PBMCs or a T cell subset sorted from them (not recorded which). The chain has TRBV23-1 and TRBJ2-1; TRBD1 might be the D (5 bases). TRBV23-1 is marked as an open reading frame, function uncertain. The CDR3 loop is CASSQPGNHEQFF. The CDR3 nucleotides read TGCGCCAGCAGTCAACCAGGGAACCATGAGCAGTTCTTC.